Included here is one T cell receptor (beta chain) sequence, with context. The sample comes from a study of blood T cell repertoires in COVID-19. Participant reports of clinical history set cohort assignment. The CDR3 is 14 amino acids. Trimming cost V 2 bases and J 1 base, with 6 bases left between them. CDR1 MNHEY and CDR2 SVGAGI come from the germline V gene. TCRdb's copy holds only in-frame clones and misses some; the assay was immunoSEQ multiplex PCR. This table holds roughly 250,000 clones, roughly 93% found once. The sample consisted of PBMCs or T cells enriched from blood (not recorded which). The chain uses TRBV6-5 and TRBJ1-3; D remains ambiguous. The sequence was collected from a woman aged 35 to 49 with acute COVID-19. The CDR3 DNA reads TGTGCCAGCAGTTACGAAGCGTCTGGAAACACCATATATTTT. It codes for CASSYEASGNTIYF.